This paragraph reports one T cell receptor (beta chain). It has no known antigen specificity. No qualities accompany the bases; no much larger clone lies one base away. This entry belongs to a study of T cell changes during pregnancy in multiple sclerosis (dated by TCRdb to about 2019). Broadly, across the study: The study looked at changes in the T cell repertoire across pregnancy in women with multiple sclerosis.

The receptor library was made with the immunoSEQ multiplex PCR assay. TCRdb provides this immuneACCESS table in a form limited to in-frame rearrangements. Some clones are lacking; in checked studies, under half of them reflect an unresolved V gene, and why the rest are absent is not known. For this sample the table gives some 43,000 clones, of which approximately 94% were detected only once. Roughly 8.3% of the sample rests with the top ten. Per the germline V gene (reference sequence), LNHDA is the CDR1 and SQIVND is the CDR2. Germline trimming: 3 bases from V, 7 bases from J; junction bases outside gene matches: 7. Including cysteine and phenylalanine, the CDR3 has 15 amino acids. Of the read, only the CDR3 DNA is kept; its 45 bases are in frame from base 1.

The rearrangement joined TRBV19 to TRBJ2-1; 9 of the junction bases match TRBD2. The receptor comes from a female donor with multiple sclerosis, enrolled in a pregnancy study. Sequenced material: CD8+ T cells from peripheral blood mononuclear cells, taken in the third trimester of pregnancy. The nucleotide sequence is given as TGTGCCAGTAGTATGGCCCTAGCGGGATTTAATGAGCAGTTCTTC. This sequence encodes CASSMALAGFNEQFF.